These T cell receptor beta chains were read from a single sample in a study of metastatic and nonmetastatic thyroid tumors. TCRdb re-clonotyped the PCR reads through MiXCR. Altogether about 16,000 clones are present, approximately 14% being singletons, with the ten largest covering 15% to 20%. The sequencing input was blood. The origin of the receptors is a female donor with papillary thyroid cancer or a benign thyroid nodule (not recorded which). Some clones in this sample may be carry-over from other donors' samples. The CDR3 runs from the conserved cysteine through the conserved F or W. D genes are given only for firm matches. A row's size may be missing; if present it is once, few, many or a size class.

V: TRBV27; D: -; J: TRBJ1-4; size: many; CDR3: CASSFRGAGKLFF; DNA: TGTGCCAGCAGTTTCCGGGGGGCCGGAAAACTGTTTTTT
V: TRBV24-1; D: -; J: TRBJ2-3; size: few; CDR3: CATSGTEGTSTDTQYF; DNA: TGTGCCACCAGTGGCACAGAGGGGACCAGCACAGATACGCAGTATTTT
V: TRBV6-1; D: TRBD1; J: TRBJ1-6; size: medium-sized; CDR3: CASSFDRQGNSPLHF; DNA: TGTGCCAGCAGTTTCGACCGACAGGGCAATTCACCCCTCCACTTT
V: TRBV2; D: TRBD2; J: TRBJ2-2; size: many; CDR3: CASSSGTSSFANTGELFF; DNA: TGTGCCAGCAGTTCCGGGACTAGCTCGTTCGCGAACACCGGGGAGCTGTTTTTT
V: TRBV12-3/TRBV12-4; D: TRBD1; J: TRBJ1-1; size: many; CDR3: CASSTQGTAEAFF; DNA: TGTGCCAGCAGTACACAGGGGACGGCTGAAGCTTTCTTT
V: TRBV2; D: -; J: TRBJ2-1; size: many; CDR3: CASSRELSSYNEQFF; DNA: TGTGCCAGCTCAAGAGAATTAAGCTCCTACAATGAGCAGTTCTTC
V: TRBV15; D: -; J: TRBJ2-3; size: -; CDR3: CATSRVGPPDTQYF; DNA: TGTGCCACCAGCAGAGTGGGCCCTCCAGATACGCAGTATTTT
V: TRBV18; D: -; J: TRBJ2-6; size: -; CDR3: CASSGANVLTF; DNA: TGTGCCAGCTCTGGGGCCAACGTCCTGACTTTC
V: TRBV6-5; D: -; J: TRBJ2-1; size: medium-sized; CDR3: CASSYEERAAYNEQFF; DNA: TGTGCCAGCAGTTACGAGGAGCGGGCAGCCTACAATGAGCAGTTCTTC
V: TRBV6-1; D: -; J: TRBJ1-3; size: medium-sized; CDR3: CASSRTGGTNTIYF; DNA: TGTGCCAGCAGCCGGACTGGGGGTACAAACACCATATATTTT
V: TRBV6-1; D: -; J: TRBJ1-3; size: -; CDR3: CASSEASLPGNTIYF; DNA: TGTGCCAGCAGTGAAGCGTCCCTCCCAGGAAACACCATATATTTT
V: TRBV5-1; D: -; J: TRBJ2-7; size: -; CDR3: CASSLVLVSDEQYF; DNA: TGCGCCAGCAGCTTGGTACTCGTGTCGGACGAGCAGTACTTC
V: TRBV9; D: -; J: TRBJ2-2; size: many; CDR3: CASSVDWQGELFF; DNA: TGTGCCAGCAGCGTAGACTGGCAAGGGGAGCTGTTTTTT
V: TRBV5-1; D: TRBD1; J: TRBJ2-5; size: many; CDR3: CASSFTGVQETQYF; DNA: TGCGCCAGCAGCTTCACAGGGGTGCAAGAGACCCAGTACTTC
V: TRBV2; D: -; J: TRBJ1-5; size: many; CDR3: CASRRLNSNQPQHF; DNA: TGTGCCAGCAGAAGACTGAATAGCAATCAGCCCCAGCATTTT
V: TRBV5-1; D: TRBD1; J: TRBJ2-3; size: many; CDR3: CASSPRGTGTTDTQYF; DNA: TGCGCCAGCAGCCCGAGGGGGACAGGGACCACAGATACGCAGTATTTT
V: TRBV2; D: TRBD2; J: TRBJ2-2; size: many; CDR3: CASSAERGNTGELFF; DNA: TGTGCCAGCAGTGCCGAGCGGGGGAACACCGGGGAGCTGTTTTTT
V: TRBV4-3; D: TRBD1; J: TRBJ1-2; size: few; CDR3: CASSLPDREPANYGYTF; DNA: TGCGCCAGCAGCCTTCCGGACAGGGAACCAGCTAACTATGGCTACACCTTC
V: TRBV30; D: TRBD1; J: TRBJ2-5; size: many; CDR3: CAWSVKGGIETQYF; DNA: TGTGCCTGGAGTGTTAAAGGGGGCATAGAGACCCAGTACTTC
V: TRBV19; D: -; J: TRBJ1-3; size: few; CDR3: CASSSGTVSGNTIYF; DNA: TGTGCCAGTAGTTCCGGGACGGTCTCTGGAAACACCATATATTTT
V: TRBV2; D: TRBD2; J: TRBJ2-5; size: many; CDR3: CASSAISGGEETQYF; DNA: TGTGCCAGCAGTGCTATTAGCGGGGGGGAAGAGACCCAGTACTTC
V: TRBV28; D: -; J: TRBJ1-5; size: medium-sized; CDR3: CASSIYPGDHQPQHF; DNA: TGTGCCAGCAGTATCTATCCCGGGGACCATCAGCCCCAGCATTTT
V: TRBV30; D: -; J: TRBJ1-1; size: once; CDR3: CACFSALNTEAFF; DNA: TGTGCCTGTTTTTCCGCTTTGAACACTGAAGCTTTCTTT
V: TRBV19; D: -; J: TRBJ1-2; size: medium-sized; CDR3: CASTDRDSTNYGYTF; DNA: TGTGCCAGTACCGATCGGGACTCTACTAACTATGGCTACACCTTC
V: TRBV18; D: -; J: TRBJ1-4; size: many; CDR3: CASSPNIEGEKLFF; DNA: TGTGCCAGCTCACCAAACATAGAGGGAGAAAAACTGTTTTTT
V: TRBV24-1; D: -; J: TRBJ1-5; size: few; CDR3: CATISGRCNQPQHF; DNA: TGTGCCACCATTTCGGGCAGGTGCAATCAGCCCCAGCATTTT
V: TRBV28; D: TRBD2; J: TRBJ2-7; size: few; CDR3: CASSEAGGSSYEQYF; DNA: TGTGCCAGCAGTGAAGCGGGGGGCTCCTCCTACGAGCAGTACTTC
V: TRBV14; D: -; J: TRBJ1-3; size: few; CDR3: CASSQERPGLNF; DNA: TGTGCCAGCAGCCAAGAAAGACCGGGACTCAATTTT
V: TRBV4-2; D: -; J: TRBJ2-3; size: few; CDR3: CASTPGAGGYTDTQYF; DNA: TGTGCCAGCACCCCGGGGGCAGGGGGTTACACAGATACGCAGTATTTT
V: TRBV18; D: -; J: TRBJ2-2; size: -; CDR3: CASSPGQGSTGELFF; DNA: TGTGCCAGCTCACCGGGCCAGGGGAGCACCGGGGAGCTGTTTTTT
V: TRBV25-1; D: -; J: TRBJ2-2; size: -; CDR3: CASSGHREVGELFF; DNA: TGTGCCAGCAGTGGACACAGGGAGGTCGGGGAGCTGTTTTTT
V: TRBV25-1; D: TRBD1; J: TRBJ2-7; size: few; CDR3: CASSVGQGAIHEQYF; DNA: TGTGCCAGCAGTGTCGGACAGGGGGCCATCCACGAGCAGTACTTC
V: TRBV6-2/TRBV6-3; D: -; J: TRBJ2-3; size: few; CDR3: CASSLVWPDTQYF; DNA: TGTGCCAGCAGTTTAGTTTGGCCAGATACGCAGTATTTT
V: TRBV7-6; D: TRBD2; J: TRBJ2-3; size: many; CDR3: CASSSSGTVTDTQYF; DNA: TGTGCCAGCAGCTCTAGCGGGACTGTCACAGATACGCAGTATTTT
V: TRBV2; D: TRBD1; J: TRBJ1-2; size: medium-sized; CDR3: CASRVGTGRNYGYTF; DNA: TGTGCCAGCAGAGTTGGGACAGGGCGCAACTATGGCTACACCTTC
V: TRBV7-9; D: TRBD2; J: TRBJ2-1; size: many; CDR3: CASSPPGTSGGNEQFF; DNA: TGTGCCAGCAGTCCTCCTGGGACTAGCGGGGGCAATGAGCAGTTCTTC
V: TRBV4-2; D: TRBD1; J: TRBJ2-7; size: -; CDR3: CASSPTGVGLDEQYF; DNA: TGTGCCAGCAGCCCGACAGGGGTTGGGTTGGACGAGCAGTACTTC
V: TRBV2; D: -; J: TRBJ2-7; size: medium-sized; CDR3: CASSVPESYEQYF; DNA: TGTGCCAGCAGTGTACCAGAATCCTACGAGCAGTACTTC
V: TRBV7-3; D: TRBD2; J: TRBJ2-3; size: few; CDR3: CASTVGGGASTDTQYF; DNA: TGTGCCAGCACGGTCGGCGGGGGGGCTAGCACAGATACGCAGTATTTT
V: TRBV19; D: TRBD2; J: TRBJ2-2; size: many; CDR3: CASSMGLAGGRTPGELFF; DNA: TGTGCCAGTAGTATGGGACTAGCGGGAGGCCGAACACCGGGGGAGCTGTTTTTT
V: TRBV4-2; D: TRBD1; J: TRBJ2-6; size: -; CDR3: CASSRTGGIMGANVLTF; DNA: TGTGCCAGCAGCCGGACAGGGGGCATCATGGGGGCCAACGTCCTGACTTTC
V: TRBV5-5; D: TRBD1; J: TRBJ2-7; size: many; CDR3: CASSRDSYEQYF; DNA: TGTGCCAGCAGCAGGGACAGCTACGAGCAGTACTTC
V: TRBV5-1; D: -; J: TRBJ1-2; size: -; CDR3: CASSLQGDGYTF; DNA: TGCGCCAGCAGCTTGCAAGGGGATGGCTACACCTTC
V: TRBV6-2/TRBV6-3; D: -; J: TRBJ2-4; size: -; CDR3: CASSWPLGGTKNIQYF; DNA: TGTGCCAGCAGCTGGCCCCTGGGGGGTACCAAAAACATTCAGTACTTC
V: TRBV5-1; D: TRBD2; J: TRBJ2-7; size: many; CDR3: CASSIPSGLAGPSEQYF; DNA: TGCGCCAGCAGCATCCCCTCGGGACTAGCGGGCCCCTCTGAGCAGTACTTC
V: TRBV5-1; D: -; J: TRBJ2-2; size: many; CDR3: CASSRTQRGTGELFF; DNA: TGCGCCAGCAGCCGCACACAGCGTGGGACCGGGGAGCTGTTTTTT
V: TRBV6-1; D: TRBD1; J: TRBJ2-1; size: medium-sized; CDR3: CATRWGQGARDEQFF; DNA: TGTGCCACACGTTGGGGACAGGGGGCTAGGGATGAGCAGTTCTTC
V: TRBV12-5; D: -; J: TRBJ2-2; size: few; CDR3: CASGLGAGINTGELFF; DNA: TGTGCTAGTGGTTTGGGAGCAGGCATAAACACCGGGGAGCTGTTTTTT
V: TRBV11-2; D: TRBD1; J: TRBJ2-7; size: -; CDR3: CASRRPGTGTLPYEQYF; DNA: TGTGCCAGCAGACGTCCCGGGACAGGAACCTTACCGTACGAGCAGTACTTC
V: TRBV6-1; D: TRBD1; J: TRBJ2-7; size: medium-sized; CDR3: CASSARAGTERYEQYF; DNA: TGTGCCAGCAGTGCGAGAGCCGGGACAGAGAGATACGAGCAGTACTTC
V: TRBV5-4; D: TRBD2; J: TRBJ2-7; size: -; CDR3: CASSLDGLAGPYEQYF; DNA: TGCGCCAGCAGCTTGGATGGACTAGCGGGGCCCTACGAGCAGTACTTC
V: TRBV11-2; D: TRBD2; J: TRBJ2-3; size: -; CDR3: CASSPRPLAAGYTDTQYF; DNA: TGTGCCAGCAGCCCCCGCCCTCTTGCAGCGGGATACACAGATACGCAGTATTTT
V: TRBV5-1; D: TRBD2; J: TRBJ2-3; size: -; CDR3: CASSLWGTSGSGFTDTQYF; DNA: TGCGCCAGCAGCTTGTGGGGGACTAGCGGGAGTGGCTTCACAGATACGCAGTATTTT
V: TRBV2; D: -; J: TRBJ1-5; size: -; CDR3: CASRQMTNQPQHF; DNA: TGTGCCAGCAGACAGATGACTAATCAGCCCCAGCATTTT
V: TRBV24-1; D: -; J: TRBJ1-1; size: few; CDR3: CATSDFGAFF; DNA: TGTGCCACCAGTGACTTCGGAGCTTTCTTT
V: TRBV20-1; D: -; J: TRBJ1-1; size: many; CDR3: CSAPGARTEAFF; DNA: TGCAGTGCTCCAGGGGCTAGGACTGAAGCTTTCTTT
V: TRBV30; D: -; J: TRBJ2-7; size: many; CDR3: CAWNRFPYEQYF; DNA: TGTGCCTGGAATAGGTTCCCCTACGAGCAGTACTTC